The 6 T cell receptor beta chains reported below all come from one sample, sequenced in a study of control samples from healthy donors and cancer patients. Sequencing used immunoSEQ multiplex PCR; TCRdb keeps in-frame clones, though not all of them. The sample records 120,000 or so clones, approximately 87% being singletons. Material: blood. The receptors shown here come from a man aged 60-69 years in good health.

As DNA, the CDR3 is TGTGCCAGCACCTGGACAGAACGATACGAGCAGTACTTC. Protein sequence: CASTWTERYEQYF. The gene calls are TRBV2 and TRBJ2-7; D is perhaps TRBD1 (6 bases). CDR1 is SNHLY and CDR2 is FYNNEI in the germline V gene. This CDR3 region has 13 residues. V gave up 7 bases and J gave up 4 bases, with 14 bases separating them.

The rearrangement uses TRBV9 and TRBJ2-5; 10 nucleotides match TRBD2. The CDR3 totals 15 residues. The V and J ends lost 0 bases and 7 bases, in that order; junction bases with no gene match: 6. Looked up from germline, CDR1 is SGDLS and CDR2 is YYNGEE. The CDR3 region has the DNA TGTGCCAGCAGCGTAGCTACGAGCGGGGGGGTGACCCAGTACTTC. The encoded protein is CASSVATSGGVTQYF.

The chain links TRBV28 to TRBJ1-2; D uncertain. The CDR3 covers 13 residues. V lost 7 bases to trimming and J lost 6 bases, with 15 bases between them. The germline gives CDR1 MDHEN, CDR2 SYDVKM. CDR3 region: CASTPAWVHGYTF. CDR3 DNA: TGTGCCAGCACCCCCGCGTGGGTACATGGCTACACCTTC.

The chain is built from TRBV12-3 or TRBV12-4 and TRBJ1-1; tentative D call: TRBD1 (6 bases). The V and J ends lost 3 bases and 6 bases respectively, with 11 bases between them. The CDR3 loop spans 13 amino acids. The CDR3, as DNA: TGTGCCAGCAGTTTTTGGGGGGCGGCTGAAGCTTTCTTT. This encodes CASSFWGAAEAFF.

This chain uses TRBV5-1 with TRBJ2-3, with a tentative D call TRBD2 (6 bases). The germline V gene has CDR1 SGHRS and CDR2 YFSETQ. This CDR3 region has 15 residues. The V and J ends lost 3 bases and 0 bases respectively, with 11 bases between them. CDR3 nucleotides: TGCGCCAGCAGCTCCCAGGGACTTAGCACAGATACGCAGTATTTT. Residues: CASSSQGLSTDTQYF.

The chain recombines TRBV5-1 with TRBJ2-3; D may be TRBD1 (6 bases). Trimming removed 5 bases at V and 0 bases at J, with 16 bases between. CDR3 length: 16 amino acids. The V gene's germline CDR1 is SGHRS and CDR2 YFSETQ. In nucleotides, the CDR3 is TGCGCCAGCAGGGACGAGACAGGCTCTAGCACAGATACGCAGTATTTT. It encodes CASRDETGSSTDTQYF.